The following is a TCR beta chain sequence with its context. Which antigen it targets is not known. Base-call qualities are not available, and no considerably larger clone is one nucleotide away. V sheds 7 bases and J sheds 1 base, leaving 16 bases between their ends. The CDR1 and CDR2 encoded by the germline V gene are SGHTA and FQGNSA. From the cysteine up to the phenylalanine, the CDR3 has a length of 15 residues. The DNA shown is the 45-base CDR3, in frame from base 1. This specimen belongs to a study of T-cell reconstitution after alpha-beta-depleted transplantation in children (dated by TCRdb to the mid-2010s). At the level of the whole study: The study quantitatively tracked T-cell immune reconstitution after TCRalphabeta/CD19-depleted allogeneic hematopoietic cell transplantation in children using TCR repertoire profiling.

The treatment or condition label on this specimen signifies: allogeneic hematopoietic cell transplantation with graft depleted of TCRalphabeta T cells and CD19 B cells. The children who served as transplant recipients had been given grafts of TCRalphabeta/CD19-depleted allogeneic hematopoietic cells. Overall study outcomes, separate from this receptor: Apparently early alphabetaT-cell count recovery about two months after transplant reportedly relied on only several hundred rapidly expanded clones derived from non-depleted graft cells. Over the following months the frequencies of hyperexpanded clones went down, and after one year T-cell counts and TCRbeta diversity were mostly credited to newly produced T cells. In some patients, high TCRbeta diversity at day 60 was attributed to recipient T cells and intrathymic progenitors that had survived conditioning.

Libraries were built with PCR. The run used an Illumina HiSeq 2500. To normalize quantification of the TCRbeta repertoire, the TCR libraries were built with molecular barcoding that relied on unique molecular identifiers. TCRdb reprocessed the public reads (quality trimming at Q25 with fastp, clone calling with MiXCR) and kept in-frame beta chains. When rows share a CDR3 protein, they turn into one entry using the most common DNA and genes. For this sample the table gives 500,000 to 750,000 distinct CDR3 sequences, of which about a quarter were detected only once. Clones ranked in the top ten supply under 45% of the sample.

This sequence originates from a boy younger than two with Wiskott-Aldrich syndrome, due to receive a stem cell transplant. The sample consisted of PBMCs, taken before TCRalphabeta/CD19-depleted stem cell transplant. The rearrangement combines TRBV7-2 with TRBJ1-1; a tentative D match to TRBD1 spans 6 bases. The bases read TGTGCCAGCAACTGGGGGGGCTCTTCGAACACTGAAGCTTTCTTT. Its amino acids are CASNWGGSSNTEAFF.